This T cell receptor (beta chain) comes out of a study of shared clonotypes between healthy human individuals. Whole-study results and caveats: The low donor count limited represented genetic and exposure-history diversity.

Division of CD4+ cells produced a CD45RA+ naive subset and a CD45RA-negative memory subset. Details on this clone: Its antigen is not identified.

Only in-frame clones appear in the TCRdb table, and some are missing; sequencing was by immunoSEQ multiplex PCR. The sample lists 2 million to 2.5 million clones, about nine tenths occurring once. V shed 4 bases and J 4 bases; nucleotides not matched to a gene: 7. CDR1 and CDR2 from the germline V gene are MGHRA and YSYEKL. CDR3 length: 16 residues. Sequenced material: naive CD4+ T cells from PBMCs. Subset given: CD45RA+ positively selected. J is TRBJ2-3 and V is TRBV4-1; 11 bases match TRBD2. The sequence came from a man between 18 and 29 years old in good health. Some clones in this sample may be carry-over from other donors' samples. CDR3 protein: CASSPTSGRTPDTQYF. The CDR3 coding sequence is TGCGCCAGCAGCCCAACTAGCGGGAGAACCCCAGATACGCAGTATTTT.